The rows below give T cell receptor beta chains drawn from one sample of a study of cytomegalovirus exposure and HLA in healthy donors. Repertoires were generated with immunoSEQ multiplex PCR, while TCRdb's copy carries only in-frame clones and drops some. The table lists some 160,000 clones. Input material: PBMCs. The origin of the receptors is a man under 40 in good health and CMV-seronegative. The CDR3 runs from the conserved cysteine through the conserved F or W. Each record gives: J gene, V gene, CDR3 protein.

TRBJ2-7 | TRBV5-1 | CASSLAGGADHEQYF
TRBJ1-2 | TRBV28 | CASSLGQGYTF
TRBJ1-2 | TRBV4-1 | CASSQEPGSYGYTF
TRBJ2-1 | TRBV7-6 | CASSLTYNEQFF
TRBJ1-1 | TRBV11-3 | CASSFLGQNTEAFF
TRBJ1-1 | TRBV7-2 | CASSLGGRPEAFF
TRBJ2-7 | TRBV25-1 | CASSGGPVEQYF
TRBJ2-3 | TRBV4-1 | CASSHPDFRLAGVTDTQYF
TRBJ2-7 | TRBV5-4 | CASSLAAGWEQYF
TRBJ2-1 | TRBV27 | CASSSGLDYNEQFF
TRBJ1-4 | TRBV28 | CASSLSDRGNEKLFF
TRBJ2-1 | TRBV13 | CASSITAYPPNEQFF
TRBJ1-1 | TRBV6-1 | CASSVGGSLSTEAFF
TRBJ2-1 | TRBV5-4 | CASRTDRASNEQFF
TRBJ2-3 | TRBV29-1 | CSLAVAGGIDTQYF
TRBJ1-4 | TRBV5-1 | CASSLAGFNEKLFF
TRBJ1-1 | TRBV28 | CASTTPTGGGGTEAFF
TRBJ1-5 | TRBV5-1 | CASRYGTGEDNQPQHF
TRBJ2-1 | TRBV28 | CASSLIFTGTGSSYNEQFF
TRBJ2-3 | TRBV6-5 | CASSYSISGADTQYF
TRBJ2-1 | TRBV9 | CASSANLQGVHNEQFF
TRBJ2-7 | TRBV4-1 | CASTLVFQGVYEQYF
TRBJ1-2 | TRBV7-2 | CASSLAQGYGYTF
TRBJ2-5 | TRBV10-3 | CAISESAGVSQKTQYF
TRBJ2-3 | TRBV6-6 | CASSYGGQGSTDTQYF
TRBJ2-1 | TRBV6-5 | CASSSAASGVYNEQFF
TRBJ2-7 | TRBV6-5 | CASRGPGLVYEQYF
NA | TRBV6-1 | CASSDLETRTGGLYEQYF
TRBJ2-5 | TRBV20-1 | CSALAGETQYF
TRBJ1-4 | TRBV7-3 | CASSLSGIANEKLFF
TRBJ2-7 | TRBV6-1 | CASSESWEGSYEQYF
TRBJ2-1 | TRBV7-9 | CASSPARQGGSEQFF
TRBJ1-1 | TRBV7-2 | CASSWQAGTEAFF
TRBJ2-1 | TRBV5-1 | CASSFSGSAYNEQFF
TRBJ2-5 | TRBV18 | CASSPRLAGGAETQYF
TRBJ2-7 | TRBV7-9 | CASSLPQAGHEQYF
TRBJ2-6 | TRBV5-6 | CASGGGRDGANVLTF
TRBJ1-3 | TRBV7-8 | CASSLVGGLGNTIYF
TRBJ1-5 | TRBV12-5 | CASGVDRGINQPQHF
TRBJ1-1 | TRBV2 | CASSERGLNTEAFF
TRBJ1-3 | TRBV6-1 | CASKNPSSGNTIYF
TRBJ2-7 | TRBV10-3 | CATHSGSSYEQYF
TRBJ1-6 | TRBV10-1 | CASSAAGNNSPLHF
TRBJ2-3 | TRBV6-4 | CASSPRAKDTQYF